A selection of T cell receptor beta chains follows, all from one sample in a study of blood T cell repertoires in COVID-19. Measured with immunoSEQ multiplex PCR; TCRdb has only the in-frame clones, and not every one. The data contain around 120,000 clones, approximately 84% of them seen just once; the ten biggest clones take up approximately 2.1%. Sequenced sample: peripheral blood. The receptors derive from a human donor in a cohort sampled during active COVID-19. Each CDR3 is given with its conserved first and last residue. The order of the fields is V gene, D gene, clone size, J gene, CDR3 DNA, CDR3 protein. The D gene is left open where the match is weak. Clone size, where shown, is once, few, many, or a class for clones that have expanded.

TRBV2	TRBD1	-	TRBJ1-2	TGTGCCAGCAGGGACAGGGGCTATGGCTACACCTTC	CASRDRGYGYTF
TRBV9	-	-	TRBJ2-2	TGTGCCAGCAGCTTAAGAGGAGTAGGGAACACCGGGGAGCTGTTTTTT	CASSLRGVGNTGELFF
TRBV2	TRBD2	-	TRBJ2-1	TGTGCCAGCACTTATGCGGGGGGGCCTGAGCAGTTCTTC	CASTYAGGPEQFF
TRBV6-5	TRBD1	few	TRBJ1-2	TGTGCCAGCAGACCGACAGGGTATGGCTACACCTTC	CASRPTGYGYTF
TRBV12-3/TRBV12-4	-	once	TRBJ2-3	TGTGCCAGCAGTTTAGCGCTAAAGCAGTATTTT	CASSLALKQYF
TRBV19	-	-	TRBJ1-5	TGTGCCAGTATTTCACAGAATAGCAATCAGCCCCAGCATTTT	CASISQNSNQPQHF
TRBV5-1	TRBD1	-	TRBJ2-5	TGCGCCAGCAGCGTAGGACAGGCCCCGGACCGGGAGACCCAGTACTTC	CASSVGQAPDRETQYF
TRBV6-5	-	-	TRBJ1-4	TGTGCCAGCAGTTACGGGGAGGGGAATGAAAAACTGTTTTTT	CASSYGEGNEKLFF
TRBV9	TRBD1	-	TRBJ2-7	TGTGCCAGTAGACCCCGGGACAGGGTCGGCGAGCAGTACTTC	CASRPRDRVGEQYF
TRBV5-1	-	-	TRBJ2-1	TGCGCCAGCAGCCCGGGACTTCCACTCCTAAATGAGCAGTTCTTC	CASSPGLPLLNEQFF
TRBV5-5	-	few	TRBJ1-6	TGTGCCAGCAGCTTGGAGCCGGGTAATTCACCCCTCCACTTT	CASSLEPGNSPLHF
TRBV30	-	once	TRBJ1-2	TGTGCCTGGAGTCCGGCACAGGGAGTTGGCTACACCTTC	CAWSPAQGVGYTF
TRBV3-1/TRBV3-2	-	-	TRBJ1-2	TGTGCCAGCAGCCAAGCAGGGGCGTTGGTTGGCTACACCTTC	CASSQAGALVGYTF
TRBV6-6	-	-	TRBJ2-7	TGTGCCAGCAGGGGAGAGCACTACGAGCAGTACTTC	CASRGEHYEQYF
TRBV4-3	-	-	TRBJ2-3	TGCGCCAGCAGCCATACTAGACCCACAGATACGCAGTATTTT	CASSHTRPTDTQYF
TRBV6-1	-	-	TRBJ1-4	TGTGCCAGCAGGGAAGGTAACGGGGTGAATGAAAAACTGTTTTTT	CASREGNGVNEKLFF
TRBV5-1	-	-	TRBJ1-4	TGCGCCAGCAGCCGGGCAGGGGACACGGCGGGCCCTACGGAAAAACTGTTTTTT	CASSRAGDTAGPTEKLFF
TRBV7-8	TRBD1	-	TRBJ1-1	TGTGCCAGCAGCCCGCCTGGACAGGGGGCCACTGAAGCTTTCTTT	CASSPPGQGATEAFF
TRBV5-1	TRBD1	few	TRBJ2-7	TGCGCCAGCTCCCCCGGGGACAGGGGATTGACCTCCTACGAGCAGTACTTC	CASSPGDRGLTSYEQYF
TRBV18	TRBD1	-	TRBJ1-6	TGTGCCAGCTCCGGGACAGGGGGCCGGTCACCCCTCCACTTT	CASSGTGGRSPLHF
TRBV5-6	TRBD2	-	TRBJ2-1	TGTGCCAGCAGCTTGTACCGACTCGCGGGAGAGTACAATGAGCAGTTCTTC	CASSLYRLAGEYNEQFF
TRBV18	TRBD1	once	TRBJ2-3	TGTGCCAGCTCAGCGACAGGGGGGCACACAGATACGCAGTATTTT	CASSATGGHTDTQYF
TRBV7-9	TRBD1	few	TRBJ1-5	TGTGCCAGCAGCCTCCGGGACAGGGGCATTTATAGCAATCAGCCCCAGCATTTT	CASSLRDRGIYSNQPQHF
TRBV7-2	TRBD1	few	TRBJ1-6	TGTGCCAGCAGCACCAGGGGGCTGGATAATTCACCCCTCCACTTT	CASSTRGLDNSPLHF
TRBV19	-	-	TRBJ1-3	TGTGCCAGTAGTATTTTGGAGGTTGGAAACACCATATATTTT	CASSILEVGNTIYF
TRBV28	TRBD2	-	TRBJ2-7	TGTGCCAGCAGTTTACCCCGGACTGGGAGGGCCTTATACGAGCAGTACTTC	CASSLPRTGRALYEQYF
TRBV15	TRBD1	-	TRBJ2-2	TGTGCCACCAGCCGACAGGGTAGCGGGGAGCTGTTTTTT	CATSRQGSGELFF
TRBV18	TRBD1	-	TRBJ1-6	TGTGCCGGACGGACAGGGGGTAATTCACCCCTCCACTTT	CAGRTGGNSPLHF
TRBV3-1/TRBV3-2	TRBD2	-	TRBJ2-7	TGTGCCAGCAGCCAAGGGGATAGCGGGCCCTACGAGCAGTACTTC	CASSQGDSGPYEQYF